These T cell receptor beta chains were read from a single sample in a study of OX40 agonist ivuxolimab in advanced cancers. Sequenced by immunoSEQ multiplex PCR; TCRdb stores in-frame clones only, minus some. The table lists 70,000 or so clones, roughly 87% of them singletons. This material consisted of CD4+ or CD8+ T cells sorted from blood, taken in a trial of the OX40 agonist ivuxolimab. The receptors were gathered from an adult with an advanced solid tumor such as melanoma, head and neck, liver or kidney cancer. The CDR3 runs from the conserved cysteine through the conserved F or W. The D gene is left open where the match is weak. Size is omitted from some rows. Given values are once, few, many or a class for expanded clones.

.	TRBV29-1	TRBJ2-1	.	TGCAGCGTTGGTAACAATGAGCAGTTCTTC	CSVGNNEQFF
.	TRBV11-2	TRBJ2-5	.	TGTGCCAGCAGCCGTCAAGAGACCCAGTACTTC	CASSRQETQYF
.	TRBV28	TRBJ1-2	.	TGTGCCAGCAGCCTTACTCCAGAAGGTAATCCCTTCTATGGCTACACCTTC	CASSLTPEGNPFYGYTF
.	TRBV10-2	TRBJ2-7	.	TGCGCCAGCAGTAGAACAGGGAGCTCCTACGAGCAGTACTTC	CASSRTGSSYEQYF
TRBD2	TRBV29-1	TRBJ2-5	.	TGCAGCGTTTCCGGGACTAGCGGGAGGGAGACCCAGTACTTC	CSVSGTSGRETQYF
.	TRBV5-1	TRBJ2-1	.	TGCGCCAGCAGCTTGGGCAGCAATGAGCAGTTCTTC	CASSLGSNEQFF
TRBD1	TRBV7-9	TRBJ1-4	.	TGTGCCAGCAGCCATGGTCGACAGGGAACTAATGAAAAACTGTTTTTT	CASSHGRQGTNEKLFF
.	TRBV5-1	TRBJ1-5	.	TGCGCCAGCAGCTTGGAAGGCAACAGCAATCAGCCCCAGCATTTT	CASSLEGNSNQPQHF
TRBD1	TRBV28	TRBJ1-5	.	TGTGCCAGCAGCTTCCGGGACAGGGCAATTGGACAGCCCCAGCATTTT	CASSFRDRAIGQPQHF
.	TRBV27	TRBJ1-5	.	TGTGCCAGCAGTCCCGTATTAACAGAGGGAAGGCAGCCCCAGCATTTT	CASSPVLTEGRQPQHF
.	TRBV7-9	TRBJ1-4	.	TGTGCCAGCAGCTTGCGTGAAAAACTGTTTTTT	CASSLREKLFF
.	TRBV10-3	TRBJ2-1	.	TGTGCCGTCGGGGGAGGAACGCTCTTGCGGGCTCTCTACAATGAGCAGTTCTTC	CAVGGGTLLRALYNEQFF
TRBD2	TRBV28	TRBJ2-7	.	TGTGCCAGCAGTTGGGGAGGGCCGGAGATGTACTTC	CASSWGGPEMYF
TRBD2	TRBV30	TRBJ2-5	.	TGTGCCTGGGACTCGGGGGGGACCCAGTACTTC	CAWDSGGTQYF
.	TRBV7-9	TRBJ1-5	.	TGTGCCAGCAGCCCCGAGGGGGGGTGGAATCAGCCCCAGCATTTT	CASSPEGGWNQPQHF
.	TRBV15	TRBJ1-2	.	TGTGCCACCAGCAGCCCACAGGGAACCCTTAACTATGGCTACACCTTC	CATSSPQGTLNYGYTF
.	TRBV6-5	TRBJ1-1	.	TGTGCCAGCAGTTACAACAGGGTGAACACTGAAGCTTTCTTT	CASSYNRVNTEAFF
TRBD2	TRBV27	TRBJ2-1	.	TGTGCCAGCAGTCCCCTTAGCGGGAGGGCCAATGAGCAGTTCTTC	CASSPLSGRANEQFF
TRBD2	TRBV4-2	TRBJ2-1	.	TGTGCCAGCAGCCAAGAGACGGCTAGCGGGCGGTACAATGAGCAGTTCTTC	CASSQETASGRYNEQFF
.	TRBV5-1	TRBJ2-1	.	TGCGCCAGCAGCTTTGGTGACAGACTATACAATGAGCAGTTCTTC	CASSFGDRLYNEQFF
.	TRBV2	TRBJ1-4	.	TGTGCCAGCAAGACGGGTGAACGTGAAAAACTGTTTTTT	CASKTGEREKLFF
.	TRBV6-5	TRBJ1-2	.	TGTGCCAGCAGTGCGGGGCTCTATGGCTACACCTTC	CASSAGLYGYTF
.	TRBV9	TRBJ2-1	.	TGTGCCAGCAGCGTAGGGTCGGTTCCTAACAATGAGCAGTTCTTC	CASSVGSVPNNEQFF
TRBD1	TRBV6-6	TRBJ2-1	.	TGTGCCAGCAGTCTCCACCGGGACAGGCCGTTCTTC	CASSLHRDRPFF
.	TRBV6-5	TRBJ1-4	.	TGTGCCAGCAGTTACTTTGGGAACCGGGGAAATGAAAAACTGTTTTTT	CASSYFGNRGNEKLFF
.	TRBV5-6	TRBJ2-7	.	TGTGCCAGCAGCTCACAGATTGTTAGGGGGCGCGGGGACTTC	CASSSQIVRGRGDF
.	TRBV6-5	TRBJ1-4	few	TGTGCCAGCAGAAAGACAGGCATTCCTGAAAAACTGTTTTTT	CASRKTGIPEKLFF
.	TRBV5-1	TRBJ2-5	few	TGCGCCAGCAGCCGGGCGGAGCGGCAAGAGACCCAGTACTTC	CASSRAERQETQYF
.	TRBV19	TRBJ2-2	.	TGTGCCAGTAGTAGGCAGGCGGGTCCCGGGGAGCTGTTTTTT	CASSRQAGPGELFF
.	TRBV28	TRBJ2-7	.	TGTGCCAGCAGTCTGGAGGCAGCCTTCTACGAGCAGTACTTC	CASSLEAAFYEQYF
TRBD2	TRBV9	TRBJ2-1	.	TGTGCCAGCAGCGTAGGAATGGCGGGAGGTTTATACAATGAGCAGTTCTTC	CASSVGMAGGLYNEQFF
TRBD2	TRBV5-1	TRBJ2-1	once	TGCGCCAGCAGCCCGACTAGCGGGGGCCTCTACAATGAGCAGCTCTTC	CASSPTSGGLYNEQLF
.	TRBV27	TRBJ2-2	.	TGTGCCAGCAGTTTATATTCGGTCAGGGGGGGGGCGAACACCGGGGAGCTGTTTTTT	CASSLYSVRGGANTGELFF